The present entry profiles one TCR beta chain with its context. Using immunoSEQ multiplex PCR, the repertoire was profiled, and TCRdb retains in-frame clones only, with some absent. The sample lists roughly 230,000 clones, about 90% seen once, with under 2.5% in the top ten. This entry is derived from a study of blood T cell repertoires in COVID-19. As for the study in general: Both acute and convalescent COVID-19 samples were obtained from the United States, Italy and Spain. Sample material is recorded as cDNA or gDNA derived from T cells, B-cell-depleted T cells, or PBMCs.

Seattle cases were enrolled at active infection and followed longitudinally. The sample was peripheral blood. The receptor comes from a woman aged 60-70 years with COVID-19, enrolled during active disease.

The CDR3 DNA reads as TGTGCCGGCTGTAAGGACAGGGGGGCACTTAGAGAAAAACTGTTTTTT. It encodes CAGCKDRGALREKLFF. This rearrangement joins TRBV2 to TRBJ1-4, with 10 bases aligning to TRBD1. This CDR3 comprises 16 residues. Losses at the gene ends were 11 bases for V and 8 bases for J; bases not matched to a gene: 17. The V gene's germline CDR1 is SNHLY and CDR2 FYNNEI.